The rows below give T cell receptor beta chains drawn from one sample of a study of T cell repertoires in cytomegalovirus infection. The antigens for these receptors are not known. TCRdb reprocessed the reads via MiXCR and lists one record per CDR3 protein. The data contain around 900,000 distinct CDR3 sequences, around a third of them singletons. Specimen: cultured CD8+ T cells from PBMCs, collected from culture after CMV antigen stimulation. Receptor source: a human donor in good health (CMV status not recorded). Some clones in this sample may be carry-over from other donors' samples. Both conserved end residues are part of each CDR3. Each record gives: J gene, D gene, clone size, V gene, CDR3 protein, CDR3 DNA. D genes are given only for firm matches. Not every row has a clone size; where given, it reads once, few, many or a size class.

>TRBJ2-5|TRBD1|.|TRBV7-2
CASSLPSGQGQEIQYF
TGTGCCAGCAGCTTGCCCTCGGGACAGGGGCAAGAGATCCAGTACTTC
>TRBJ1-5|.|.|TRBV20-1
CSARESNSNQPQHF
TGCAGTGCTAGAGAGTCAAATAGCAATCAGCCCCAGCATTTT
>TRBJ1-3|TRBD1|.|TRBV27
CASSPRQGVFGNTIYF
TGTGCCAGCAGTCCCCGACAGGGGGTGTTTGGAAACACCATATATTTT
>TRBJ2-5|.|.|TRBV6-5
CASSHPSWETQYF
TGTGCCAGCAGTCACCCCTCCTGGGAGACCCAGTACTTC
>TRBJ2-5|.|.|TRBV24-1
CATSDFSGLGETQYF
TGTGCCACCAGTGATTTCTCAGGGCTGGGGGAGACCCAGTACTTC
>TRBJ1-1|.|.|TRBV7-6
CASSFRLGGMNTEAFF
TGTGCCAGCAGCTTTAGACTAGGGGGGATGAACACTGAAGCTTTCTTT
>TRBJ2-5|.|.|TRBV10-3
CAISEFGDQETQYF
TGCGCCATCAGTGAGTTCGGTGACCAAGAGACCCAGTACTTC
>TRBJ2-7|.|few|TRBV12-3/TRBV12-4
CASSLKTVEPYEQYF
TGTGCCAGCAGTTTAAAGACAGTGGAACCCTACGAGCAGTACTTC
>TRBJ2-7|TRBD1|.|TRBV7-6
CASSPRTGTSYEQYF
TGTGCCAGCAGCCCCCGGACAGGCACTTCCTACGAGCAGTACTTC
>TRBJ2-2|TRBD2|many|TRBV7-7
CASSSLASGGYTGELFF
TGTGCTAGCAGCTCCCTGGCTAGCGGGGGCTACACCGGGGAGCTGTTTTTT
>TRBJ2-7|.|few|TRBV7-9
CASSPPGGSYEQYF
TGTGCCAGCAGCCCCCCCGGCGGGTCCTACGAGCAGTACTTC
>TRBJ1-1|.|few|TRBV7-9
CASSFLDSGAFF
TGTGCCAGCAGCTTTTTAGACTCGGGAGCTTTCTTT
>TRBJ2-2|TRBD1|.|TRBV7-9
CASSDRDRGFTGELFF
TGTGCCAGCAGCGACCGGGACAGGGGGTTTACCGGGGAGCTGTTTTTT